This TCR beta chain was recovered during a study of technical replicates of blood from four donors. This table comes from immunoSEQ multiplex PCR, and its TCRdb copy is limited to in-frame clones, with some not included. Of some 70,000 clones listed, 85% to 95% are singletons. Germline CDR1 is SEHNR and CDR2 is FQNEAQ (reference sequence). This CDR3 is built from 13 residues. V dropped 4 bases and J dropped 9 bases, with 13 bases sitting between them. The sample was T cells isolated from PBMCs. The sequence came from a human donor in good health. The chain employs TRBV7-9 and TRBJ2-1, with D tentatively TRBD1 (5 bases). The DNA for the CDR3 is TGTGCCAGCAGCTCCCAGGGTTCACGTGAGCAGTTCTTC. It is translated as CASSSQGSREQFF.